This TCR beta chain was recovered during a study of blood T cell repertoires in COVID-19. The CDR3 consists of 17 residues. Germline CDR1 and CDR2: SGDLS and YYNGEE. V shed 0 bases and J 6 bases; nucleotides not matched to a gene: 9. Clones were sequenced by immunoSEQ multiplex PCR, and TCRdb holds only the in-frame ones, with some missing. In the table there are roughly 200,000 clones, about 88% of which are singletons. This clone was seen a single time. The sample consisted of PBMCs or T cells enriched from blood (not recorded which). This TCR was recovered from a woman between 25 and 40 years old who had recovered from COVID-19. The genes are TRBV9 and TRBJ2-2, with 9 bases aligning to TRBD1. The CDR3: CASSVGGTGIVAGELFF. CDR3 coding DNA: TGTGCCAGCAGCGTAGGGGGGACAGGGATCGTTGCCGGGGAGCTGTTTTTT.